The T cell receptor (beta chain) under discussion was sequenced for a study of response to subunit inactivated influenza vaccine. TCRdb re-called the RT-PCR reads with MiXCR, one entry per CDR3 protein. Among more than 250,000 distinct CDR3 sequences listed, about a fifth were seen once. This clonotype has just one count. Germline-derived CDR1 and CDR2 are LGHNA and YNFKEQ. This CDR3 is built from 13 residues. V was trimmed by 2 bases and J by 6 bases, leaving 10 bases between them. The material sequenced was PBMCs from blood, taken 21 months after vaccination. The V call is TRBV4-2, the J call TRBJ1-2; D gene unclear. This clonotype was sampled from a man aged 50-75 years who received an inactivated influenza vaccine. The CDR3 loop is CASSQRVVDGYTF. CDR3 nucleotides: TGTGCCAGCAGCCAAAGGGTTGTCGATGGCTACACCTTC.